This TCR beta chain was found in a study of blood T cell repertoires in COVID-19. Study as a whole: There were acute and convalescent COVID-19 samples, and they came from the United States, Italy and Spain.

Germline CDR1 and CDR2: MDHEN and SYDVKM. The CDR3 sequence is 13 residues long. V lost 2 bases, J lost 10 bases, and 14 bases lay in between. Methods used by the authors: The authors estimated nucleated cell counts from reference gene primer amplification. Profiled with immunoSEQ multiplex PCR; TCRdb holds only in-frame clones, not every one. The V and J calls and the clone size are those of that table, but D and trimming were determined from the DNA. The sample has approximately 300,000 clones, 90% seen once. Categorization into cohorts depended on clinical history that participants reported. Cohort 3 donors counted as recovered after two negative PCRs, clearance, or resolved symptoms.

Material: PBMCs or T cells enriched from blood (not recorded which). The TCR was taken from a man aged 60 to 75 who had recovered from COVID-19. The V gene is TRBV28, the J gene TRBJ1-1; D perhaps matches TRBD1 (5 bases). The DNA of the CDR3 is TGTGCCAGCAGTTTAATCGGGGGAAGTGGAGCTTTCTTT. Protein sequence: CASSLIGGSGAFF. The full variable domain, completed using reference TRBV28 and TRBJ1-1, is DVKVTQSSRYLVKRTGEKVFLECVQDMDHENMFWYRQDPGLGLRLIYFSYDVKMKEKGDIPEGYSVSREKKERFSLILESASTNQTSMYLCASSLIGGSGAFFGQGTRLTVV.